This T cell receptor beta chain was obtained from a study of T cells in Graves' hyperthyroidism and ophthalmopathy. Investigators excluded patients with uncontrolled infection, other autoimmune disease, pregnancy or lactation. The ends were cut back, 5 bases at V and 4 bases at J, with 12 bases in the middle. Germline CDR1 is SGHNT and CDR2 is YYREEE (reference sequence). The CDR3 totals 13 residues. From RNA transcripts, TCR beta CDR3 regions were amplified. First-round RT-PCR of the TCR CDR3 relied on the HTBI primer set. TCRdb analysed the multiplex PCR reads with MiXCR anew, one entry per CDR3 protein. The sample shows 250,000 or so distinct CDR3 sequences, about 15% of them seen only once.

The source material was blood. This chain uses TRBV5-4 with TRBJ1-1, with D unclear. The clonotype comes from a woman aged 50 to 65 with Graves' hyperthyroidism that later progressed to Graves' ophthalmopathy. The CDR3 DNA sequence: TGTGCCAGCAGTGTCGCGGAGACCACTGAAGCTTTCTTT. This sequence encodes CASSVAETTEAFF.